A selection of T cell receptor beta chains follows, all from one sample in a study of human T cells and chemical hapten exposure. TCRdb re-derived calls from the RACE reads in MiXCR, one entry per CDR3 protein. The sample has some 44,000 distinct CDR3 sequences, 8.5% to 10% seen once; the top ten hold about 15%. Material: whole blood, obtained in connection with sensitization to the hapten diphenylcyclopropenone (DPC). These receptors were taken from a woman between 35 and 50 years old with alopecia areata. Some clones in this sample may be carry-over from other donors' samples. Both conserved end residues are part of each CDR3. D genes are given only for firm matches. Where a row states a size, it is once, few, many or the class of an expanded clone; other rows omit it.

>many|15|TRBV6-6|TRBJ1-2|TRBD1
TGTGCCAGCAGTTACGTCGAGACAGGGAGCTATGGCTACACCTTC
CASSYVETGSYGYTF
>many|14|TRBV7-2|TRBJ2-3|TRBD1
TGTGCCAGCAGCTTAGCCAGGGGGCCAGATACGCAGTATTTT
CASSLARGPDTQYF
>-|12|TRBV7-6|TRBJ2-2|TRBD2
TGTGCCAGCATGGGGGGGACCGGGGAGCTGTTTTTT
CASMGGTGELFF
>many|15|TRBV28|TRBJ1-1|-
TGTGCCAGCAGCAACTGGGAAGGCAGTAACACTGAAGCTTTCTTT
CASSNWEGSNTEAFF
>-|14|TRBV5-1|TRBJ2-3|-
TGCGCCAGCAGCTCCAGGGCTAGCACAGATACGCAGTATTTT
CASSSRASTDTQYF
>few|14|TRBV20-1|TRBJ2-1|TRBD2
TGCAGTGCTCAAGGCGGGAGCTCCTACAATGAGCAGTTCTTC
CSAQGGSSYNEQFF
>many|16|TRBV6-4|TRBJ2-2|-
TGTGCCAGCAGTGACTCTGGGGGGCAAGTCACCGGGGAGCTGTTTTTT
CASSDSGGQVTGELFF
>few|13|TRBV12-3/TRBV12-4|TRBJ2-5|-
TGTGCCAGCAGTCGGCAGGGCCGAGAGACCCAGTACTTC
CASSRQGRETQYF
>many|11|TRBV28|TRBJ1-1|-
TGTGCCAGCCACCCTAGGACTGAAGCTTTCTTT
CASHPRTEAFF
>many|15|TRBV15|TRBJ1-6|TRBD1
TGTGCCACCAGCAGACAAGACAGGGGTAATTCACCCCTCCACTTT
CATSRQDRGNSPLHF